The present T cell receptor (beta chain) was sequenced within a study of cytomegalovirus exposure and HLA in healthy donors. General study points: Later analysis suggested most CMV-associated TCR beta chains were HLA-restricted.

The CDR3 totals 13 residues. Germline V CDR1 and CDR2: SGHRS, YFSETQ. The germline V and J ends were trimmed by 3 bases and 9 bases, with 12 bases remaining between them. This clone was picked up one time. Its antigen is still unknown. Primers: 60 Vbeta forward and 13 Jbeta reverse. Clones were read by immunoSEQ multiplex PCR, and TCRdb kept only the in-frame ones, dropping some. The sample yields around 91,000 clones, 78% seen once. Nominally healthy donors provided the samples, though records likely missed some immune exposures. This clonotype was obtained from a male donor in good health and CMV-seropositive. The V and J genes are TRBV5-1 and TRBJ2-2; a possible D gene is TRBD2 (6 bases). The sequenced material came from PBMCs. CDR3 coding DNA: TGCGCCAGCAGCTCTAGCGAGCTTCGGGAGCTGTTTTTT. Encoded protein: CASSSSELRELFF.